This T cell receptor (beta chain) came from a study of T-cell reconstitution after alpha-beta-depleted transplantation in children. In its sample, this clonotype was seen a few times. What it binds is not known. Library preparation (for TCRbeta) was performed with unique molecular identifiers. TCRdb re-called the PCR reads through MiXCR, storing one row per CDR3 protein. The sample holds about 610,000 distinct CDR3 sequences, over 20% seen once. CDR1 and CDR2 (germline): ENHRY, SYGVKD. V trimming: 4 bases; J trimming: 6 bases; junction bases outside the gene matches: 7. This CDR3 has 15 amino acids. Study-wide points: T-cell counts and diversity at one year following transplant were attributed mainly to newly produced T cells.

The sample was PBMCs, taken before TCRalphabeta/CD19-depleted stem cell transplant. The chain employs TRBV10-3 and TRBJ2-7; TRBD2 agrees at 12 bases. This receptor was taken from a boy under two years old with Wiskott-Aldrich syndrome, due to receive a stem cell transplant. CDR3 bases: TGTGCCATCAGTGGACTAGCGGGAGAGAGGGCCGAGCAGTACTTC. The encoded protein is CAISGLAGERAEQYF.